This T cell receptor beta chain was captured in a study of blood T cell repertoires in COVID-19. The wider study: Samples of COVID-19 (acute and convalescent) were obtained from the United States, Italy and Spain. PBMCs, B-cell-depleted T cells, or T cells provided the cDNA or gDNA that made up the material.

As processed by the authors: Nucleated cell number was recorded as an estimate derived from reference gene primer amplification. Some clones are missing from TCRdb's copy, which holds only in-frame ones; the method was immunoSEQ multiplex PCR. V and J calls and clone size follow that table, whereas D and trimming were derived from the DNA. There are under 150,000 clones in the sample; 70% to 80% occur only once, and 9% to 10% lies in the top ten. Germline lookup yields CDR1 GTSNPN and CDR2 SVGIG (reference sequence). This CDR3 region has 13 residues. Trimming removed 7 bases from V and 6 bases from J, with 15 bases in between.

The material sequenced was peripheral blood. This TCR was recovered from a woman between 50 and 59 years old with active or convalescent COVID-19. The chain links TRBV30 to TRBJ1-4; D not certain. The CDR3 region has the DNA TGTGCCTACTCAAGCGACCATTATGAAAAACTGTTTTTT. Protein product: CAYSSDHYEKLFF. Full variable domain (rest looked up from reference TRBV30 and TRBJ1-4): SQTIHQWPATLVQPVGSPLSLECTVEGTSNPNLYWYRQAAGRGLQLLFYSVGIGQISSEVPQNLSASRPQDRQFILSSKKLLLSDSGFYLCAYSSDHYEKLFFGSGTQLSVL.